This T cell receptor (beta chain) was recovered during a study of Siglec-9 on CD8 T cells in melanoma (dated 2019 in TCRdb). Context from the whole study: The study examined the expression of Siglec-9 on CD8+ T cells and how Siglec-9 regulates T cells within the melanoma tumor microenvironment.

The germline V and J ends show losses of 4 bases and 3 bases respectively, and no gene match explains 4 bases of the junction. Via the germline V gene, CDR1 is MDHEN and CDR2 SYDVKM. The CDR3 contains 14 residues, cysteine and phenylalanine counted. Just CDR3 DNA is preserved here, 42 bases in frame from base 1. The library was made by the immunoSEQ multiplex PCR assay. TCRdb obtained this table from immuneACCESS and retained in-frame rearrangements with V and J assigned. These tables miss some clones; where compared with another copy, unresolved V genes account for less than half of the shortfall, and the remainder is unexplained. The sample table records more than 30,000 clones; 84% of these occur just once. The ten most abundant clones make up less than 2% of the sample. Overall study outcomes, separate from this receptor: Siglec-9 was reported to mark and regulate an effector memory CD8+ T-cell subset that appeared to accumulate within melanoma tumors.

As concerns this clone: This receptor's antigen is unknown. No much larger clone is present one base from it, and per-base qualities are unavailable.

This chain joins TRBV28 to TRBJ2-3; 7 junctional bases match TRBD1. Sequences were obtained from Siglec-9- CD8+ T cells sorted from blood. Read against the paper, the sample's cell subset or site label means: CD8 T cells lacking Siglec-9. This receptor was taken from a human donor in good health. The DNA reads as follows: TGTGCCAGCAGTTCCACAGGGGAAACAGATACGCAGTATTTT. Its coded protein is CASSSTGETDTQYF.